This T cell receptor beta chain was found in a study of naive and memory T cell subsets. Study-wide points: From naive to CM, EM and EMRA, diversity decreased and Gini increased.

This clonotype was seen repeatedly, ten times or more. The antigen remains unidentified. Both TRBC1 and TRBC2 were covered by a beta constant-region primer of two equimolar oligonucleotides. Using its own MiXCR run on the UMI-ligation and nested PCR reads, TCRdb lists one record per CDR3 protein. The data show 75,000 to 85,000 distinct CDR3 sequences, with around 13% seen just once and 0.75% to 1% held by the top ten. The ends were cut back, 7 bases at V and 4 bases at J, with 20 bases in the middle. The CDR3 is 16 amino acids. Looked up from germline, CDR1 is SNHLY and CDR2 is FYNNEI. V usage is TRBV2 and J usage is TRBJ2-1, with D perhaps given as TRBD1 or TRBD2 (5 bases each). This receptor was taken from a human donor in good health. The specimen sequenced was central memory CD4+ T cells from blood. The CDR3 bases are TGTGCCAGCACCCGAGAGGGGAAAGGCGCTTACAATGAGCAGTTCTTC. It yields the protein CASTREGKGAYNEQFF.